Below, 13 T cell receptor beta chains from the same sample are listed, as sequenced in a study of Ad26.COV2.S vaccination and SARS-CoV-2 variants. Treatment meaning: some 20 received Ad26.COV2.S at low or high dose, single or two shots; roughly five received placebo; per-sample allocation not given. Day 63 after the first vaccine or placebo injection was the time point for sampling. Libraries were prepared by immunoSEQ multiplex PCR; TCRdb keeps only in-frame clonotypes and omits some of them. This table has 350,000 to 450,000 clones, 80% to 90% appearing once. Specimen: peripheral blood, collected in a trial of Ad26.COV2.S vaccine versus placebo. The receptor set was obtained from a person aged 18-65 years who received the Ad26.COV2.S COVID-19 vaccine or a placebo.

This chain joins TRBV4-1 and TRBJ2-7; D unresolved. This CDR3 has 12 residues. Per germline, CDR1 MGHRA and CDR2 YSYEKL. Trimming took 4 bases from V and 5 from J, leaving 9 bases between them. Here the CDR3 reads CASSRVANEQYF. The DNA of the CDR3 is TGCGCCAGCAGCCGGGTAGCCAACGAGCAGTACTTC.

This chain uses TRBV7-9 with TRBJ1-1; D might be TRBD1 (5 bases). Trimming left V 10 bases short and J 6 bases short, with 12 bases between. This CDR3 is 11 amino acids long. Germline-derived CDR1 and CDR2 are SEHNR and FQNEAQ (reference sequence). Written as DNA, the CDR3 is TGTGCCACCTCCCGGGGCCCTGAAGCTTTCTTT. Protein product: CATSRGPEAFF.

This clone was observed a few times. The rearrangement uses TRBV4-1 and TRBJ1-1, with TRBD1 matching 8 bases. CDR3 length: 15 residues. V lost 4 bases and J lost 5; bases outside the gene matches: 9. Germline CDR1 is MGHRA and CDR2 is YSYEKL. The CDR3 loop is CASSLKLQGGTEAFF. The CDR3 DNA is TGCGCCAGCAGCCTAAAGTTACAGGGGGGGACTGAAGCTTTCTTT.

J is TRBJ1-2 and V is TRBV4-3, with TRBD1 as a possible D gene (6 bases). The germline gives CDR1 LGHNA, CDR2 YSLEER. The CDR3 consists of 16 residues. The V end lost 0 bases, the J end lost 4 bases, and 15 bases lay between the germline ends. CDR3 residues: CASSQDWGGLGYGYTF. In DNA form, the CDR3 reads TGCGCCAGCAGCCAAGATTGGGGGGGGCTCGGCTATGGCTACACCTTC.

Here the CDR3 reads CASTLQGKLNEQYF. As DNA, the CDR3 is TGTGCCAGCACTCTACAGGGGAAACTGAACGAGCAGTACTTC. The chain joins TRBV6-5 to TRBJ2-7; 7 nucleotides align to TRBD1. J lost 5 bases, V lost 7 bases, and 11 bases had no gene match. The CDR3 runs 14 residues. Germline CDR1 reads MNHEY; CDR2 reads SVGAGI.

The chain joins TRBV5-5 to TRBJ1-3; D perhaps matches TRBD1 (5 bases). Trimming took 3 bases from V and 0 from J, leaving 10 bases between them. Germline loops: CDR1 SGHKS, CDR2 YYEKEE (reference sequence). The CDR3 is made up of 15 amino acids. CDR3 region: CASSSDRNSGNTIYF. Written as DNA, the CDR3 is TGTGCCAGCAGCTCAGACAGAAACTCTGGAAACACCATATATTTT.

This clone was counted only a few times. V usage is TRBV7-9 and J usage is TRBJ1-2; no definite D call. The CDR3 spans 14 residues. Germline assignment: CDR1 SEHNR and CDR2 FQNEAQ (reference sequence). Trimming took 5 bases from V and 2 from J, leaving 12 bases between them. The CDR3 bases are TGTGCCAGCAGCGCGGACGGAGCCAACTATGGCTACACCTTC. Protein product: CASSADGANYGYTF.

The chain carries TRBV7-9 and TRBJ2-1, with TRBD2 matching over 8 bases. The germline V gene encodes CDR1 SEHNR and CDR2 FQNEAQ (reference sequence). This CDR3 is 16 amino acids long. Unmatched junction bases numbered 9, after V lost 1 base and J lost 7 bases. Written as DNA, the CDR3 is TGTGCCAGCAGCTTAGGGGGACTAGAAAAGTATAATGAGCAGTTCTTC. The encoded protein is CASSLGGLEKYNEQFF.

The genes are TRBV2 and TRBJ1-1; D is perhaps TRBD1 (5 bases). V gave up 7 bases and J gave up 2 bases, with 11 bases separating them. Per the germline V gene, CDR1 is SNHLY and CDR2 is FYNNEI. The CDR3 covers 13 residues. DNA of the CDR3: TGTGCCAGCACTCCAGGGCCCAACACTGAAGCTTTCTTT. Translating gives CASTPGPNTEAFF.

The CDR3 DNA is TGTGCCAGCAGTCCCGGGACAGCTAATAATTCACCCCTCCACTTT. Translating gives CASSPGTANNSPLHF. This chain connects TRBV6-1 to TRBJ1-6; 7 positions match TRBD1. Per germline, CDR1 MNHNS and CDR2 SASEGT. The CDR3 runs to 15 residues. V lost 5 bases to trimming and J lost 5 bases; unmatched junction nucleotides: 6.

Written as DNA, the CDR3 is TGTGCTAGTGGTTTGGGAATGATGTCCGGTGACTACACCTTC. Its translation is CASGLGMMSGDYTF. The chain recombines TRBV12-5 with TRBJ1-2, with D unresolved. V lost 1 base and J 10 bases, leaving 16 bases between the germline ends. From germline, CDR1 is LGHNT and CDR2 FRNRAP. The CDR3 is 14 amino acids.

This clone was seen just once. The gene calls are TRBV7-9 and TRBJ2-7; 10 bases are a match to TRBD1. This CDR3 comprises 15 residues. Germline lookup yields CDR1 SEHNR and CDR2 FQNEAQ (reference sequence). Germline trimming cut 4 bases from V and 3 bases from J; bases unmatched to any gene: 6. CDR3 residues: CASSSRTGGDYEQYF. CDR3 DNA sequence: TGTGCCAGCAGCTCCCGGACAGGGGGGGACTACGAGCAGTACTTC. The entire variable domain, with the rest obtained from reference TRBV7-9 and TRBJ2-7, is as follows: DTGVSQNPRHKITKRGQNVTFRCDPISEHNRLYWYRQTLGQGPEFLTYFQNEAQLEKSRLLSDRFSAERPKGSFSTLEIQRTEQGDSAMYLCASSSRTGGDYEQYFGPGTRLTVT.

DNA for the CDR3: TGTGCCAGCAAAGGACAGGGCACGCCAAAAGAGACCCAGTACTTC. Amino acid sequence: CASKGQGTPKETQYF. The genes are TRBV7-2 and TRBJ2-5, with 8 positions matching TRBD1. The CDR3 is made up of 15 amino acids. With 7 bases clipped from V and 3 bases from J, the junction kept 10 bases outside the gene matches. Germline CDR1 SGHTA, CDR2 FQGNSA. The whole variable domain, remainder taken from reference TRBV7-2 and TRBJ2-5, is GAGVSQSPSNKVTEKGKDVELRCDPISGHTALYWYRQSLGQGLEFLIYFQGNSAPDKSGLPSDRFSAERTGGSVSTLTIQRTQQEDSAVYLCASKGQGTPKETQYFGPGTRLLVL.